This record looks at one TCR beta chain sequence and its context. Sequenced by immunoSEQ multiplex PCR; TCRdb stores in-frame clones only, minus some. The sample lists 210,000 or so clones, around 83% occurring once. The data belong to a study of blood T cell repertoires in COVID-19. Study context: Sources were T cells, B-cell-depleted T cells, or PBMCs; the material itself was cDNA or gDNA.

Germline-derived CDR1 and CDR2 are SNHLY and FYNNEI. The junction had 2 bases not matched to a gene; V was cut back by 4 bases and J by 7 bases. The CDR3 is 12 residues long. Sequenced: peripheral blood. This clonotype originated in a man between 50 and 59 years old with active or convalescent COVID-19. The V call is TRBV2, the J call TRBJ1-2; TRBD1 matches at 8 bases. In DNA form, the CDR3 reads TGTGCCAGCAGTGGGACAGGGACTGGCTACACCTTC. This encodes CASSGTGTGYTF.